This entry describes one T cell receptor beta chain. As yet, its antigen is unknown. The source of the sample is a study of cytomegalovirus exposure and HLA in healthy donors. Study findings and constraints: The classifier, whose performance was assessed in both the original and validation cohorts, reportedly diagnosed cytomegalovirus status with high specificity and sensitivity.

The PCR made use of 60 Vbeta and 13 Jbeta primers. Produced via immunoSEQ multiplex PCR; TCRdb's table is partial and in-frame only. The sample has some 100,000 clones, about 70% seen once. The TCR was taken from a woman between 18 and 30 years old in good health and CMV-seropositive. Sequencing used PBMCs.

The CDR3 region is CATSKQGAAPDGYTF. The CDR3 coding sequence is TGTGCCACCAGCAAACAGGGGGCGGCCCCCGACGGCTACACCTTC. V usage is TRBV15 and J usage is TRBJ1-2; 9 bases map to TRBD1. V lost 4 bases to trimming and J lost 8 bases; unmatched junction nucleotides: 11. The germline V gene has CDR1 LNHNV and CDR2 YYDKDF (reference sequence). This CDR3 contains 15 residues.